The entry below describes one TCR beta chain. Its antigen is not identified. Naive-designated CD8 cells lacked CD45RO, were positively enriched for CCR7, and omitted terminally differentiated effector memory CD45RA+ cells. The sample is drawn from a study of shared clonotypes between healthy human individuals. General observations from the study: Across subsets, estimated richness was generally greater for naive than for memory populations.

The CDR3 totals 12 residues. V was shortened by 2 bases and J by 3 bases, with 6 bases between the two germline ends. Germline values: CDR1 SGHTS, CDR2 YDEGEE. TCRdb's table, derived via immunoSEQ multiplex PCR, lists solely in-frame clones and lacks some. In the table there are more than 2 million clones, around 96% of which are singletons. The clonotype comes from a man in his late teens or twenties in good health. The material sequenced was naive CD8+ T cells sorted from blood. The V and J genes are TRBV5-8 and TRBJ2-7; D gene unclear. The CDR3 here is CASSFRFYEQYF. CDR3 in DNA: TGTGCCAGCAGCTTCAGGTTCTACGAGCAGTACTTC.